This TCR beta chain was found in a study of blood T cell repertoires in COVID-19. Study details: T cells, B-cell-depleted T cells, or PBMCs supplied cDNA or gDNA.

Participant reports of clinical history set cohort assignment. V lost 5 bases, J lost 8 bases, and 12 bases lay in between. CDR1 is SQVTM, CDR2 ANQGSEA, per germline. CDR3 length: 11 amino acids. Assay: immunoSEQ multiplex PCR; the TCRdb copy retains only in-frame clones and omits some. The sample contains roughly 400,000 clones, roughly nine tenths of which appear only once. Sequenced material: PBMCs or T cells enriched from blood (not recorded which). This TCR derives from a woman in her forties who had been exposed to COVID-19. The chain combines TRBV29-1 with TRBJ1-1; D remains ambiguous. The CDR3 DNA reads TGCAGCGTTTCACGAGGGCAGGAAGCTTTCTTT. Protein sequence: CSVSRGQEAFF.